Sequencing of this T cell receptor beta chain was carried out in a study of blood T cell repertoires in COVID-19. Looking at the study overall: The United States, Italy and Spain supplied acute and convalescent COVID-19 samples. Nucleic acid was either cDNA or gDNA, and it came from T cells, B-cell-depleted T cells, or PBMCs.

Original methodology: Scientists estimated how many nucleated cells there were by amplifying reference gene primers. Libraries were prepared by immunoSEQ multiplex PCR; TCRdb keeps only in-frame clonotypes and omits some of them. That table is the source of V, J and clone size, and D and trimming were worked out from the DNA. The table records approximately 250,000 clones, 80% to 90% of them present only once. Germline V gives CDR1 MGHRA, CDR2 YSYEKL. This CDR3 has 16 amino acids. With V trimmed by 4 bases and J by 4 bases, 9 bases remained unmatched. In assigning cohorts, the study relied on participant-reported clinical history.

The V gene is TRBV4-1, the J gene TRBJ1-5, with 8 bases identical to TRBD1. Sequencing was performed on PBMCs or T cells enriched from blood (not recorded which). This clonotype was sampled from a woman aged 40 to 49 who had been exposed to COVID-19. CDR3 loop: CASSLGLQGGNQPQHF. CDR3 bases: TGCGCCAGCAGCCTCGGGCTACAGGGGGGAAATCAGCCCCAGCATTTT.